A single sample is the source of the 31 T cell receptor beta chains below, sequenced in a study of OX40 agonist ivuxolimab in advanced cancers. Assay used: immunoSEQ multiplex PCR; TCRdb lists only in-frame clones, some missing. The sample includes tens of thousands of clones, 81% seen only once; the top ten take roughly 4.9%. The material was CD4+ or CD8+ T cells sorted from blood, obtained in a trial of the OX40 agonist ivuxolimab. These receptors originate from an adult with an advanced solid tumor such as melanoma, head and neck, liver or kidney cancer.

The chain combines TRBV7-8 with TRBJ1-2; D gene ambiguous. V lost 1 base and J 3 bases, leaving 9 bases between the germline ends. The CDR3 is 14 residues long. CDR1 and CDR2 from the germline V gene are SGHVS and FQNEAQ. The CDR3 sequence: CASSLVMDDYGYTF. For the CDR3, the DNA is TGTGCCAGCAGCTTAGTAATGGACGACTATGGCTACACCTTC.

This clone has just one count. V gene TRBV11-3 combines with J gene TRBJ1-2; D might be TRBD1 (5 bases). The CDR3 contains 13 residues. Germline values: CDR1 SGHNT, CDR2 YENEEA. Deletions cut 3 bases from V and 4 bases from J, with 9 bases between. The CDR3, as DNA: TGTGCCAGCAGCTTTCCAGGGTTCTATGGCTACACCTTC. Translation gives CASSFPGFYGYTF. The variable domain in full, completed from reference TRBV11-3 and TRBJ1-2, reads EAGVVQSPRYKIIEKKQPVAFWCNPISGHNTLYWYLQNLGQGPELLIRYENEEAVDDSQLPKDRFSAERLKGVDSTLKIQPAELGDSAVYLCASSFPGFYGYTFGSGTRLTVV.

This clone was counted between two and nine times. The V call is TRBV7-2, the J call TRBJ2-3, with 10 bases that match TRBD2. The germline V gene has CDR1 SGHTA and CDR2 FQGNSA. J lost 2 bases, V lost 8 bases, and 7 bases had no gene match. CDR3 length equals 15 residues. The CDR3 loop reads CASSQGLAYTDTQYF. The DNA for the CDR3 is TGTGCCAGCTCACAGGGACTAGCGTACACAGATACGCAGTATTTT.

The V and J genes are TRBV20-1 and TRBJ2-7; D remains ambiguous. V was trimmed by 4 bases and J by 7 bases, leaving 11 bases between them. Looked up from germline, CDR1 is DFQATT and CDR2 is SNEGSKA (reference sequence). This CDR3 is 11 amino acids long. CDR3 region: CSANMAREQYF. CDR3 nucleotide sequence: TGCAGTGCTAATATGGCTCGGGAGCAGTACTTC.

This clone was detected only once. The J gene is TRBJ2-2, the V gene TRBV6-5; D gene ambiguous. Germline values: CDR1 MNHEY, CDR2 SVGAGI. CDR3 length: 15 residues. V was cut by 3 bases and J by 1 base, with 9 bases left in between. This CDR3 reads CASSYNRWNTGELFF. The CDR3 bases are TGTGCCAGCAGTTATAATCGGTGGAACACCGGGGAGCTGTTTTTT.

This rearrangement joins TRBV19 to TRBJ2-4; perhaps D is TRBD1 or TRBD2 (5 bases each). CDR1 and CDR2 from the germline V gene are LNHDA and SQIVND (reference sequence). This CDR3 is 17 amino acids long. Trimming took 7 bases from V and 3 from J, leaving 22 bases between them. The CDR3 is CASNRATSGGGKNIQYF. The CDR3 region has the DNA TGTGCCAGTAATCGGGCGACTTCGGGTGGGGGCAAAAACATTCAGTACTTC.

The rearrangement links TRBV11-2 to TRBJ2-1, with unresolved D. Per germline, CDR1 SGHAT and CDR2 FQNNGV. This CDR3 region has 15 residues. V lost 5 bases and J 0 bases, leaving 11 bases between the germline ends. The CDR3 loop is CASSLSPDSYNEQFF. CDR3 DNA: TGTGCCAGCAGCCTCAGCCCCGACTCCTACAATGAGCAGTTCTTC.

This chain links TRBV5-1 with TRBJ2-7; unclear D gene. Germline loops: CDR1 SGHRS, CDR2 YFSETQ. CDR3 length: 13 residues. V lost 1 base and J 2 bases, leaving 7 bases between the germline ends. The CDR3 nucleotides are TGCGCCAGCAGCTTGTACAGAACCTACGAGCAGTACTTC. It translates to CASSLYRTYEQYF.

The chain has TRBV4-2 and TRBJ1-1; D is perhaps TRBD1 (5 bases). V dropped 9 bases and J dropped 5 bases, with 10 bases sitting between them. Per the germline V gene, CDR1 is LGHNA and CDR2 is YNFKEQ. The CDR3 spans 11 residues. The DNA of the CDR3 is TGTGCCAGTTACGGGGGAACTGAAGCTTTCTTT. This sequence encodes CASYGGTEAFF.

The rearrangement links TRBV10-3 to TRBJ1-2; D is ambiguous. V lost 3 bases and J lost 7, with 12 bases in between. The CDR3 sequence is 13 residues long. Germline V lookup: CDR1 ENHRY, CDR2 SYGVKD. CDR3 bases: TGTGCCATCAGTGACCGGCGCGGGAGTGGCTACACCTTC. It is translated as CAISDRRGSGYTF.

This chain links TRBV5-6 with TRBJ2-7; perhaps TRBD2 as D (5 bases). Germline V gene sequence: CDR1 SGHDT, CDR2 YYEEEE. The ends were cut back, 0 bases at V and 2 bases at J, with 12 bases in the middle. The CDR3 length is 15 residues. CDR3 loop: CASSLVGLPPYEQYF. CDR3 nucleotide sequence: TGTGCCAGCAGCTTGGTAGGACTCCCACCCTACGAGCAGTACTTC.

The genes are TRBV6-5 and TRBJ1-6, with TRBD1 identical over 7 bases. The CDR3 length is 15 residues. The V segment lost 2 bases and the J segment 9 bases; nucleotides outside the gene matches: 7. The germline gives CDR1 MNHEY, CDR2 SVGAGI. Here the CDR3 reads CASSYTDRVVSPLHF. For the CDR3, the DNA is TGTGCCAGCAGTTACACAGACAGGGTAGTTTCACCCCTCCACTTT.

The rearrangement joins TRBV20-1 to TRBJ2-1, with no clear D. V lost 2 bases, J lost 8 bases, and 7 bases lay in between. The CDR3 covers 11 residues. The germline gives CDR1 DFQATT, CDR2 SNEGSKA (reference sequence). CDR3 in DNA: TGCAGTGCTAGACGGTGGGATGAGCAGTTCTTC. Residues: CSARRWDEQFF.

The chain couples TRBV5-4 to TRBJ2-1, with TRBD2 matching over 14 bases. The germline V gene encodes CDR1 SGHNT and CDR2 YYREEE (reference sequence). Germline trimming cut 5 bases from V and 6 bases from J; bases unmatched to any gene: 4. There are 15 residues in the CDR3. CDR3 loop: CASRGLAGVGNEQFF. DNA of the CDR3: TGTGCCAGCAGGGGACTAGCGGGGGTGGGCAATGAGCAGTTCTTC.

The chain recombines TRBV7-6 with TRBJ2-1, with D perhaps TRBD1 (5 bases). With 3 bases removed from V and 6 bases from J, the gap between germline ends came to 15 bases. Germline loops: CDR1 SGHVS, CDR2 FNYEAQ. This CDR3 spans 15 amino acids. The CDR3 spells CASSLGPSLANEQFF. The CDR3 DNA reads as TGTGCCAGCAGCTTGGGGCCTAGTTTGGCCAATGAGCAGTTCTTC. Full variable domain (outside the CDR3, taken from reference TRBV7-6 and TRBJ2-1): GAGVSQSPRYKVTKRGQDVALRCDPISGHVSLYWYRQALGQGPEFLTYFNYEAQQDKSGLPNDRFSAERPEGSISTLTIQRTEQRDSAMYRCASSLGPSLANEQFFGPGTRLTVL.

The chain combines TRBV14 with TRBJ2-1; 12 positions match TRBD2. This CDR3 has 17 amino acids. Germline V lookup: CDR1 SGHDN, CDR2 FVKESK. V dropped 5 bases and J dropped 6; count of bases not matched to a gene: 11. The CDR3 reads CASSKRGLAGGGNEQFF. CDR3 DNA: TGTGCCAGCAGCAAAAGAGGCCTAGCGGGAGGGGGCAATGAGCAGTTCTTC.

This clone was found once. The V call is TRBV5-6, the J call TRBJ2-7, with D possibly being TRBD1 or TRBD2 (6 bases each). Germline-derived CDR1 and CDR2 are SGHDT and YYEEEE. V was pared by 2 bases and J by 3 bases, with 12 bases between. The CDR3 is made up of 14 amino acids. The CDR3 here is CASSLRGQVYEQYF. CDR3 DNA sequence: TGTGCCAGCAGCTTACGGGGGCAAGTCTACGAGCAGTACTTC.

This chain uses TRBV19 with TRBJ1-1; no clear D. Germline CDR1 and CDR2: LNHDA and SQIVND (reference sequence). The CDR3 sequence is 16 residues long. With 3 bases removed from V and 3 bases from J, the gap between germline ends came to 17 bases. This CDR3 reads CASSIRLQRMYTEAFF. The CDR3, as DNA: TGTGCCAGTAGTATTCGACTTCAAAGGATGTACACTGAAGCTTTCTTT.

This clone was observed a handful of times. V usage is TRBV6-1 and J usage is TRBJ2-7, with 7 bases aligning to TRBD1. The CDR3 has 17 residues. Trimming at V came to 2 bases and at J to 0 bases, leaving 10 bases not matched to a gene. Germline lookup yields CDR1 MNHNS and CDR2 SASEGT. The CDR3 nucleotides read TGTGCCAGCAGTGAATATGTAGGTTGGGACAGCTCCTACGAGCAGTACTTC. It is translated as CASSEYVGWDSSYEQYF.

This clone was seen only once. For the CDR3, the DNA is TGCAGCGTTACACCTGGGGGGAACTACGAGCAGTACTTC. Encoded protein: CSVTPGGNYEQYF. The genes are TRBV29-1 and TRBJ2-7, with a possible D match to TRBD2 (6 bases). With 5 bases removed from V and 3 bases from J, the gap between germline ends came to 14 bases. The V gene's germline CDR1 is SQVTM and CDR2 ANQGSEA. CDR3 size: 13 residues.

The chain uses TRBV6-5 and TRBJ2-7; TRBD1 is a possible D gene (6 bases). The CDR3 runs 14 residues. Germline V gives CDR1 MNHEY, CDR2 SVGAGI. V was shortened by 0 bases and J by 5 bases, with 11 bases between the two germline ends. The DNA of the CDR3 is TGTGCCAGCAGTTACTCTACAGGGTCCCACGAGCAGTACTTC. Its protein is CASSYSTGSHEQYF.

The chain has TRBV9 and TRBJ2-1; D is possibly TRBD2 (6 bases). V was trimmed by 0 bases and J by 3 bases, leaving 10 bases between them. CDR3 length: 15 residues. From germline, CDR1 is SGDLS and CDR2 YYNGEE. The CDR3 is CASSVGTGDYNEQFF. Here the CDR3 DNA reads TGTGCCAGCAGCGTAGGGACGGGGGACTACAATGAGCAGTTCTTC.

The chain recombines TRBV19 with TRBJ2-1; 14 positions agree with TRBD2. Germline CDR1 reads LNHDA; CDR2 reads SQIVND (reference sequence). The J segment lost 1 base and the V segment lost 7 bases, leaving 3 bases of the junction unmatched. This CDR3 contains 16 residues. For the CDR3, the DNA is TGTGCCAGTACCCGACTAGCGGGAGGGTCCTACAATGAGCAGTTCTTC. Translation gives CASTRLAGGSYNEQFF.

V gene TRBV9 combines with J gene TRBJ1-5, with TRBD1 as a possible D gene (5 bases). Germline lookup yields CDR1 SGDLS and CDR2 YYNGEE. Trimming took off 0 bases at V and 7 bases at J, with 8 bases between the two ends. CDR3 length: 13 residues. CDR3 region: CASSVEGFQPQHF. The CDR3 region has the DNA TGTGCCAGCAGCGTAGAGGGGTTCCAGCCCCAGCATTTT.

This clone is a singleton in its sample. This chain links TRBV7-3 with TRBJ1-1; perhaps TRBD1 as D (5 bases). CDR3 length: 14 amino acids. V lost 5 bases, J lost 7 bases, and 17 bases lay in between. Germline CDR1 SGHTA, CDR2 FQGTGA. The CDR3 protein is CASSVTGTQSEAFF. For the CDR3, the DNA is TGTGCCAGCAGCGTCACCGGGACCCAGAGTGAAGCTTTCTTT.

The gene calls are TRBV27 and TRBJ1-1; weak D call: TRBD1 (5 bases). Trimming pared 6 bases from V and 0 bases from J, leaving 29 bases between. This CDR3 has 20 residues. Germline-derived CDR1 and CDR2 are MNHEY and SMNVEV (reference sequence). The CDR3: CASSPRYSGGSGQMNTEAFF. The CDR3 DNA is TGTGCCAGCAGCCCTAGATACTCCGGGGGGTCGGGCCAAATGAACACTGAAGCTTTCTTT.

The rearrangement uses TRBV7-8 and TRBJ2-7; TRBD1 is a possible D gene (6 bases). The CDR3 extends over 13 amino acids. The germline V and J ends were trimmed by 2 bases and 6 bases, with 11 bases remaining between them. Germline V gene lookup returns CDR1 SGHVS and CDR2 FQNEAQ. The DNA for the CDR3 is TGTGCCAGCAGCTTACATCAGGGGCCCGAGCAGTACTTC. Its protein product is CASSLHQGPEQYF.

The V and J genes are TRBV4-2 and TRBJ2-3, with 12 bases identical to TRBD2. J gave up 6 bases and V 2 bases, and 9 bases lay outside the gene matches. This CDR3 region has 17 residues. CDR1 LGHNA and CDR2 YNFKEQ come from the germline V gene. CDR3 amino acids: CASSQLSSGGAFDTQYF. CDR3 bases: TGTGCCAGCAGCCAATTGTCTAGCGGGGGGGCATTCGATACGCAGTATTTT.

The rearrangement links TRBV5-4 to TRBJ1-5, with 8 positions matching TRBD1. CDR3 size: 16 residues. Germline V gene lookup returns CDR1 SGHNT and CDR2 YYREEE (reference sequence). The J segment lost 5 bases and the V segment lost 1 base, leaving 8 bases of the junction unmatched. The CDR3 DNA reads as TGTGCCAGCAGCTTGACCGGACAGGGAGTGGATCAGCCCCAGCATTTT. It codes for CASSLTGQGVDQPQHF. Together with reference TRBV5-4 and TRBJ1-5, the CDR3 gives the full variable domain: ETGVTQSPTHLIKTRGQQVTLRCSSQSGHNTVSWYQQALGQGPQFIFQYYREEENGRGNFPPRFSGLQFPNYSSELNVNALELDDSALYLCASSLTGQGVDQPQHFGDGTRLSIL.

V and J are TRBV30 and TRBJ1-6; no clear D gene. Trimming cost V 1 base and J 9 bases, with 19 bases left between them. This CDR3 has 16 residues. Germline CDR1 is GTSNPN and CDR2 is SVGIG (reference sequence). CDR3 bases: TGTGCCTGGAGTGATGTGGCCCCGGTTGTGGGTTCACCCCTCCACTTT. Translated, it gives CAWSDVAPVVGSPLHF.

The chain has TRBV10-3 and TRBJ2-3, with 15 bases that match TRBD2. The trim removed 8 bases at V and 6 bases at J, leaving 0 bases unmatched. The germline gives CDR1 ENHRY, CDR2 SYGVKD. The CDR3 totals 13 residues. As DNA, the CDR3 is TGTGCCATCGGGACTAGCGGGAGGGATACGCAGTATTTT. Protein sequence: CAIGTSGRDTQYF.